This is a list of T cell receptor beta chains from one sample in a study of T cells in Graves' hyperthyroidism and ophthalmopathy. One entry per CDR3 protein results from TCRdb running MiXCR on the multiplex PCR reads. The sample lists under 350,000 distinct CDR3 sequences, roughly a fifth occurring once. The sample taken for sequencing was blood. These receptors came from a woman aged 45-60 years with Graves' hyperthyroidism. CDR3s include the opening cysteine and the closing phenylalanine or tryptophan. D genes are given only for firm matches. Clone size is not always given. Where it is, it says once, few, many or a class for expanded clones.

D gene,V gene,clone size,J gene,CDR3 protein,CDR3 DNA
-,TRBV12-5,many,TRBJ2-7,CASGLGPPDSYEQYF,TGTGCTAGTGGTTTGGGCCCCCCGGACTCCTACGAGCAGTACTTC
-,TRBV19,few,TRBJ1-6,CASSGWQSSYNSPLHF,TGTGCCAGTAGCGGATGGCAGAGCTCCTATAATTCACCCCTCCACTTT
-,TRBV19,-,TRBJ2-7,CASSIEGNEQYF,TGTGCCAGTAGTATAGAAGGGAATGAGCAGTACTTC
-,TRBV28,many,TRBJ1-1,CASRAQRIWNTEAFF,TGTGCCAGCAGGGCCCAAAGGATTTGGAACACTGAAGCTTTCTTT
-,TRBV19,-,TRBJ2-5,CASSIVGGPPVTMVTQYF,TGTGCCAGTAGTATAGTGGGGGGGCCTCCAGTAACAATGGTGACCCAGTACTTC
TRBD2,TRBV29-1,many,TRBJ2-1,CSVEVAGGGGEQFF,TGCAGCGTTGAGGTCGCGGGGGGGGGGGGTGAGCAGTTCTTC
-,TRBV11-2,many,TRBJ2-1,CASSRTGTNNEQFF,TGTGCCAGCAGCCGGACCGGGACGAACAATGAGCAGTTCTTC
TRBD2,TRBV7-9,few,TRBJ2-3,CASSFPWTSGSTDTQYF,TGTGCCAGCAGCTTTCCCTGGACTAGCGGTAGCACAGATACGCAGTATTTT
TRBD1,TRBV11-3,many,TRBJ2-2,CASRGQGWETGELFF,TGTGCCAGCAGGGGACAGGGATGGGAAACCGGGGAGCTGTTTTTT
TRBD1,TRBV2,-,TRBJ1-4,CASSRDREDEKLFF,TGTGCCAGCAGCCGGGACAGGGAAGATGAAAAACTGTTTTTT
-,TRBV20-1,-,TRBJ1-5,CSARRRIGALFNQPQHF,TGCAGTGCTAGACGTCGGATTGGGGCACTGTTCAATCAGCCCCAGCATTTT
-,TRBV6-5,once,TRBJ1-5,CASSYSNPRVGQPQHF,TGTGCCAGCAGTTACTCGAACCCCAGGGTCGGTCAGCCCCAGCATTTT
-,TRBV6-2/TRBV6-3,many,TRBJ2-2,CASRGRLDGTGELFF,TGTGCCAGCAGGGGCAGACTTGACGGGACCGGGGAGCTGTTTTTT
TRBD1,TRBV19,few,TRBJ2-2,CASSNRGNAGELFF,TGTGCCAGTAGTAACAGGGGCAACGCCGGGGAGCTGTTTTTT
-,TRBV5-4,many,TRBJ1-2,CASSPGHYGYTF,TGTGCCAGCAGCCCGGGCCACTATGGCTACACCTTC
TRBD1,TRBV2,many,TRBJ1-4,CASGTGGRKLFF,TGTGCCAGTGGGACAGGGGGGCGAAAACTGTTTTTT
-,TRBV5-1,-,TRBJ1-1,CASSLGRPDTEAFF,TGCGCCAGCAGCTTGGGCAGGCCTGACACTGAAGCTTTCTTT
-,TRBV30,many,TRBJ2-7,CAWSGAYEQYF,TGTGCCTGGAGCGGGGCGTACGAGCAGTACTTC
-,TRBV9,few,TRBJ1-2,CASSVGTRRGYTF,TGTGCCAGCAGCGTAGGGACACGCAGGGGCTACACCTTC
TRBD2,TRBV5-1,-,TRBJ2-1,CASSFSGGIYNEQFF,TGCGCCAGCAGCTTCAGCGGGGGGATTTACAATGAGCAGTTCTTC
TRBD1,TRBV7-9,-,TRBJ1-2,CASSPPDRGYGYTF,TGTGCCAGCAGCCCCCCAGACAGGGGCTATGGCTACACCTTC
TRBD2,TRBV2,many,TRBJ2-7,CASRTAGPYEQYF,TGTGCCAGCAGAACAGCGGGGCCTTACGAGCAGTACTTC
-,TRBV30,-,TRBJ2-7,CAWRGTLGQYF,TGTGCCTGGAGGGGAACCCTCGGGCAGTACTTC
TRBD1,TRBV9,once,TRBJ1-5,CASSGTGGSQPQHF,TGTGCCAGCAGCGGGACAGGGGGAAGCCAGCCCCAGCATTTT
-,TRBV13,many,TRBJ2-3,CASSPSLGLSTDTQYF,TGTGCCAGCAGCCCATCCCTGGGGCTAAGCACAGATACGCAGTATTTT
-,TRBV20-1,many,TRBJ2-5,CSASQTQGRETQYF,TGCAGTGCTAGCCAGACCCAGGGGCGAGAGACCCAGTACTTC
-,TRBV6-1,many,TRBJ1-4,CASTQGATNEKLFF,TGTGCCAGCACGCAGGGAGCAACTAATGAAAAACTGTTTTTT
-,TRBV7-6,many,TRBJ2-6,CASSLTGNSGANVLTF,TGTGCCAGCAGCTTAACAGGGAACTCTGGGGCCAACGTCCTGACTTTC
TRBD2,TRBV28,many,TRBJ2-1,CASRAGVEHEQFF,TGTGCCAGCAGAGCGGGAGTGGAGCATGAGCAGTTCTTC
-,TRBV11-3,many,TRBJ1-1,CASSQPGDTEAFF,TGTGCCAGCAGCCAACCAGGAGACACTGAAGCTTTCTTT
-,TRBV3-1,-,TRBJ1-3,CASSPSDGNTIYF,TGTGCCAGCAGCCCCTCGGATGGAAACACCATATATTTT
TRBD1,TRBV30,once,TRBJ2-5,CAWSPGGWKTQYF,TGTGCCTGGAGCCCAGGGGGCTGGAAGACCCAGTACTTC
-,TRBV24-1,-,TRBJ1-2,CATSDQDSKLGYTF,TGTGCCACCAGTGACCAGGACAGTAAACTTGGCTACACCTTC
TRBD2,TRBV10-3,many,TRBJ2-7,CASSGNQYEQYF,TGTGCCAGTAGCGGGAATCAGTACGAGCAGTACTTC
-,TRBV11-2,-,TRBJ1-2,CASSTSRGVKGYTF,TGTGCCAGCAGCACTTCTAGGGGGGTGAAGGGCTACACCTTC
TRBD2,TRBV2,many,TRBJ2-5,CASRVGTSGPYQETQYF,TGTGCCAGCAGGGTAGGGACTAGCGGGCCTTACCAAGAGACCCAGTACTTC
TRBD1,TRBV24-1,-,TRBJ2-7,CAIGTASSYEQYF,TGTGCCATCGGGACAGCCAGCTCCTACGAGCAGTACTTC
TRBD2,TRBV6-1,many,TRBJ2-6,CASIGLAGGGANVLTF,TGTGCCAGCATTGGACTAGCGGGAGGAGGGGCCAACGTCCTGACTTTC
-,TRBV10-1,many,TRBJ1-5,CASSNRQLGNQPQHF,TGCGCCAGCAGTAACCGACAGCTTGGCAATCAGCCCCAGCATTTT
TRBD1,TRBV12-3/TRBV12-4,many,TRBJ2-2,CASSSRTGSTGELFF,TGTGCCAGCAGTTCCAGGACAGGGAGCACCGGGGAGCTGTTTTTT